One TCR beta chain is described in this entry. No antigen is known for it. The J segment lost 5 bases and the V segment lost 4 bases, leaving 8 bases of the junction unmatched. This CDR3 is built from 15 residues. The V gene's germline CDR1 is SGDLS and CDR2 YYNGEE. The entry originates in a study of response to subunit inactivated influenza vaccine. Regarding the study as a whole: Researchers suggested that each seasonal influenza vaccination recruits few new T cells.

TCRdb ran MiXCR on the RT-PCR reads and lists one entry per CDR3 protein. Among about 700,000 distinct CDR3 sequences listed, 15% to 18% were seen once. This clonotype originated in a man aged 50 to 59 who received an inactivated influenza vaccine. Sequenced here: PBMCs from blood, sampled roughly 12 days after vaccination. The chain employs TRBV9 and TRBJ2-1; 8 nucleotides match TRBD1. The CDR3 region has the DNA TGTGCCAGCAGCCCAACGGACAGGGACAACAATGAGCAGTTCTTC. This translates into CASSPTDRDNNEQFF.